A selection of T cell receptor beta chains follows, all from one sample in a study of somatic mutations in cytotoxic T cells in rheumatoid arthritis. This table comes from immunoSEQ multiplex PCR, and its TCRdb copy is limited to in-frame clones, with some not included. The sample yields roughly 2,500 clones, roughly four fifths seen once. Sequencing input: CD8+ T cells sorted from blood. The receptors here all came from an adult with rheumatoid arthritis. CDR3s include the opening cysteine and the closing phenylalanine or tryptophan. The D gene is left open where the match is weak. For some rows the clone size is stated as once, few or many, or as a class when expanded; others skip it.

TRBJ2-5 | . | TRBV12-5 | . | TGTGCTAGTGGGGACATGGAGACCCAGTACTTC | CASGDMETQYF
TRBJ1-4 | . | TRBV7-2 | . | TGTGCCAGCAGCTTAGCTCTTAATGAAAAACTGTTTTTT | CASSLALNEKLFF
TRBJ2-7 | . | TRBV6-5 | . | TGTGCCAGCAGTTACTCTATGGCTAGCTCCTACGAGCAGTACTTC | CASSYSMASSYEQYF
TRBJ1-1 | . | TRBV7-8 | . | TGTGCCAGCAGCTTAGAGTGGGGTAGGAATGGAGCTTTCTTT | CASSLEWGRNGAFF
TRBJ2-2 | . | TRBV27 | TRBD2 | TGTGCCAGCAGTTCTCTAGCGGGGGGGATCACCGGGGAGCTGTTTTTT | CASSSLAGGITGELFF
TRBJ1-6 | . | TRBV5-1 | . | TGCGCCAGCAGCTTGGCGGGCAGCTTACGATTGAATTCACCCCTCCACTTT | CASSLAGSLRLNSPLHF
TRBJ2-7 | . | TRBV13 | . | TGTGCCAGCAGCTTAGACCGGGACAAACTCCACGAGCAGTACTTC | CASSLDRDKLHEQYF
TRBJ2-2 | . | TRBV27 | . | TGTGCCAGCAGTTTATCGTCCACCGGGGAGCTGTTTTTT | CASSLSSTGELFF
TRBJ1-5 | once | TRBV10-2 | TRBD1 | TGCGCCAGCAGTCCGGGACAGCAAAATCAGCCCCAGCATTTT | CASSPGQQNQPQHF
TRBJ2-3 | . | TRBV6-1 | . | TGTGCCAGCAGGACTAGGTTGGGTCCAGATACGCAGTATTTT | CASRTRLGPDTQYF
TRBJ2-7 | . | TRBV7-9 | . | TGTGTCAGCAGTTATGGGTCAGGGGCGGACTACGAGCAGTACTTC | CVSSYGSGADYEQYF
TRBJ2-1 | . | TRBV4-1 | TRBD1 | TGCGCCAGCAGCCAGTCCGGGACAGGGGTGTCTGAGCAGTTCTTC | CASSQSGTGVSEQFF
TRBJ1-6 | . | TRBV5-5 | TRBD1 | TGTGCCAGCACCTGGAGGGGACAGAATTCACCCCTCCACTTT | CASTWRGQNSPLHF
TRBJ1-6 | . | TRBV27 | . | TGTGCCAGCAGCCCCGGGACTCTCGCCTCACCCCTCCACTTT | CASSPGTLASPLHF
TRBJ1-1 | . | TRBV7-9 | TRBD1 | TGTGCCAGCAGCCATCTGGACAGGACCTTTGAAGCTTTCTTT | CASSHLDRTFEAFF
TRBJ2-7 | . | TRBV4-2 | TRBD2 | TGTGCCAGCAGCCAAGATTCCCGTGGAGCGGGGGCCTACGAGCAGTACTTC | CASSQDSRGAGAYEQYF
TRBJ1-6 | . | TRBV7-2 | TRBD1 | TGTGCCAGCAGCCCGCGATGGACAGGGAATTCACCCCTCCACTTT | CASSPRWTGNSPLHF
TRBJ1-6 | . | TRBV9 | . | TGTGCCAGCAGCGCATCCTATAATTCACCCCTCCACTTT | CASSASYNSPLHF
TRBJ2-7 | . | TRBV28 | TRBD1 | TGTGCCAGCAGTTTCCGAGCCCAGGACAGGGTGAACGAGCAGTACTTC | CASSFRAQDRVNEQYF
TRBJ1-5 | . | TRBV19 | . | TGTGCCAGTAGTATGGGCAGGACTCGGACGGTCCAGCATTTT | CASSMGRTRTVQHF
TRBJ1-5 | . | TRBV19 | . | TGTGCCAGTAGCAGATACGACACGGATCAGCCCCAGCATTTT | CASSRYDTDQPQHF
TRBJ2-5 | . | TRBV5-6 | . | TGTGCCAGCAGCTCGATTGGACATATCCAAGAGACCCAGTACTTC | CASSSIGHIQETQYF
TRBJ2-7 | . | TRBV30 | TRBD2 | TGTGCCTGGAGTGTGGGAGGGCTACGTGGTGAGCAGTACTTC | CAWSVGGLRGEQYF
TRBJ1-1 | . | TRBV2 | . | TGTGCCAGCAGGGAACAGGATCTGAACACTGAAGCTTTCTTT | CASREQDLNTEAFF
TRBJ2-4 | . | TRBV27 | TRBD1 | TGTGCGATAGGGACAGCAGCCAAAAACATTCAGTACTTC | CAIGTAAKNIQYF
TRBJ1-5 | . | TRBV6-5 | . | TGTGCCAGCAGCTCCTATAGACAGGGCAATCAGCCCCAGCATTTT | CASSSYRQGNQPQHF
TRBJ2-7 | . | TRBV6-1 | . | TGTGCCAGCAGTGAGGCCACCTACTACGAGCAGTACTTC | CASSEATYYEQYF
TRBJ2-7 | . | TRBV7-9 | TRBD2 | TGTGCCAGCAGCCCTGGACTAGCGGGGATCTATTTCTACGAGCAGTACTTC | CASSPGLAGIYFYEQYF
TRBJ2-7 | . | TRBV5-4 | . | TGTGCCAGCAGGGTGGACAGTTCCTACGAGCAGTACTTC | CASRVDSSYEQYF
TRBJ1-2 | few | TRBV7-6 | . | TGTGCCGGTTACAGGGAAGGGGTTGGCTACACCTTC | CAGYREGVGYTF
TRBJ2-7 | . | TRBV4-1 | TRBD2 | TGCGCCAGCAGCCAAGTGCGGGGGAGGCCCCCCTACGAGCAGTACTTC | CASSQVRGRPPYEQYF
TRBJ2-7 | once | TRBV9 | . | TGTGCCAGCAGCGTAGCCCAGGACCCATCCTACGAGCAGTACTTC | CASSVAQDPSYEQYF
TRBJ2-5 | . | TRBV13 | . | TGTGCCAGCAGCTCCATTAACCTTCCGGGACACATCCAAGAGACCCAGTACTTC | CASSSINLPGHIQETQYF
TRBJ2-1 | . | TRBV25-1 | TRBD1 | TGTGCCAGCAGGGCCGGGACAGGGGGGCGGAATGAGCAGTTCTTC | CASRAGTGGRNEQFF
TRBJ2-1 | . | TRBV19 | . | TGTGCCAGTAGTATCTATGAGGTCTCAGGCAATGAGCAGTTCTTC | CASSIYEVSGNEQFF
TRBJ1-1 | . | TRBV11-3 | . | TGTGCCAGCACCAATTACTGTACAGGGAACACTGAAGCTTTCTTT | CASTNYCTGNTEAFF
TRBJ2-7 | . | TRBV7-9 | TRBD1 | TGTGCCAGCAGCGAGGACAGGGGGCAGGGGTACGAGCAGTACTTC | CASSEDRGQGYEQYF
TRBJ2-3 | . | TRBV5-8 | TRBD1 | TGTGCCAGCAGCCCCAGGTCAGGGGGCTCGTTCACAGATACGCAGTATTTT | CASSPRSGGSFTDTQYF
TRBJ1-2 | . | TRBV6-1 | TRBD1 | TGTGCCAGCAGTGAAAGGGAACAGGGGGCAGAATATGGCTACACCTTC | CASSEREQGAEYGYTF
TRBJ1-1 | . | TRBV18 | . | TGTGCCAGCTCATTCTGGACGGATCAACGGACTGAAGCTTTCTTT | CASSFWTDQRTEAFF
TRBJ1-2 | . | TRBV4-2 | . | TGTGCCAGCAGCCAACCCTTCGACGGGGAGATTAACTATGGCTACACCTTC | CASSQPFDGEINYGYTF
TRBJ1-1 | . | TRBV7-6 | TRBD1 | TGTGCCAGCAGCTTAAGGACAGGGAACACTGAAGCTTTCTTT | CASSLRTGNTEAFF
TRBJ2-5 | . | TRBV5-4 | . | TGTGCCAGCAGCTTGAATGGGGAGACCCAGTACTTC | CASSLNGETQYF
TRBJ2-1 | . | TRBV6-4 | . | TGTGCCAGCAGTGACTCGAGGGTTGCGGTTGATGAGCAGTTCTTC | CASSDSRVAVDEQFF
TRBJ1-5 | . | TRBV12-2 | . | TGTGCAAGTCGCTTAGAAAGGGATGAGGGCAATCAGCCCCAGCATTTT | CASRLERDEGNQPQHF
TRBJ2-2 | . | TRBV15 | . | TGTGCCACCAGCAGAGATCATGACAGCCACACCGGGGAGCTGTTTTTT | CATSRDHDSHTGELFF
TRBJ1-1 | . | TRBV7-8 | . | TGTGCCAGCAGCTTAGAGGTGTTGAGGAACACTGAAGCTTTCTTT | CASSLEVLRNTEAFF
TRBJ1-1 | . | TRBV28 | . | TGTGCCAGCAGTTTACGTAGGACTGGGAGTACTGAAGCTTTCTTT | CASSLRRTGSTEAFF
TRBJ2-1 | . | TRBV4-2 | TRBD2 | TGTGCCAGCAGCTCTTCCCCTAGCGGGGGGGCCGATGAGCAGTTCTTC | CASSSSPSGGADEQFF
TRBJ2-7 | . | TRBV6-1 | . | TGTGCCAGCAGTGAAAAGGGTTGGTCCTACGAGCAGTACTTC | CASSEKGWSYEQYF
TRBJ2-7 | . | TRBV19 | . | TGTGCCAGTAGATCCGGACATTGGGACTCCTACGAGCAGTACTTC | CASRSGHWDSYEQYF
TRBJ2-7 | . | TRBV9 | . | TGTGCCAGCAGCGTAGCAGGGTCCCTCGGCTCCTACGAGCAGTACTTC | CASSVAGSLGSYEQYF